Listed below are T cell receptor beta chains from one sample, sequenced in a study of regulatory T cells in long-lasting Graves disease. TCRdb re-called the multiplex PCR reads with MiXCR, one entry per CDR3 protein. The sample lists about 470,000 distinct CDR3 sequences; about 15% were seen once. The sample was also reused in another study, on T cells in Graves' hyperthyroidism and ophthalmopathy.

This specimen consisted of peripheral blood mononuclear cells (PBMCs), obtained at new diagnosis, from a patient treated with antithyroid drugs. These receptors all stem from a woman under 40 with Graves disease. Both conserved end residues are part of each CDR3. D genes are given only for firm matches. The size field is filled for only some rows; it gives once, few, many or a size class.

d_call,clone_size,j_call,v_call,cdr3_aa,cdr3_nt
TRBD1,many,TRBJ1-1,TRBV30,CAWRKGAVTEAFF,TGTGCCTGGAGAAAGGGGGCGGTGACTGAAGCTTTCTTT
.,.,TRBJ2-5,TRBV5-6,CASSPGVGYQETQYF,TGTGCCAGCAGCCCCGGGGTGGGGTACCAAGAGACCCAGTACTTC
TRBD2,many,TRBJ2-7,TRBV28,CASSRTSGSPGDEQYF,TGTGCCAGCAGTCGGACTAGCGGGAGTCCGGGAGACGAGCAGTACTTC
TRBD1,few,TRBJ1-1,TRBV9,CASSAYDREGVFNTEAFF,TGTGCCAGCAGCGCTTATGACAGGGAAGGGGTATTTAACACTGAAGCTTTCTTT
TRBD2,many,TRBJ2-3,TRBV3-1,CASSPKGAGAGTDTQYF,TGTGCCAGCAGCCCCAAGGGAGCGGGAGCAGGCACAGATACGCAGTATTTT
TRBD1,.,TRBJ2-4,TRBV28,CASRGQGKNIQYF,TGTGCCAGCAGAGGACAGGGTAAAAACATTCAGTACTTC
.,many,TRBJ2-7,TRBV5-4,CASSPDVGSSYEQYF,TGTGCCAGCAGCCCGGACGTGGGAAGCTCCTACGAGCAGTACTTC
.,.,TRBJ1-1,TRBV12-3/TRBV12-4,CASQREVTEAFF,TGTGCCAGCCAGCGGGAGGTCACTGAAGCTTTCTTT
.,few,TRBJ2-5,TRBV5-6,CASSLVTESYQETQYF,TGTGCCAGCAGCTTGGTTACCGAAAGCTACCAAGAGACCCAGTACTTC
TRBD1,many,TRBJ1-5,TRBV28,CASSFRGGSNQPQHF,TGTGCCAGCAGTTTCAGGGGGGGGAGCAATCAGCCCCAGCATTTT
.,few,TRBJ1-5,TRBV30,CACQLGRSQPQHF,TGTGCCTGCCAATTAGGGAGGAGTCAGCCCCAGCATTTT
TRBD1,once,TRBJ2-7,TRBV6-1,CATGQGAGYEQYF,TGTGCCACAGGACAGGGGGCTGGCTACGAGCAGTACTTC
TRBD2,many,TRBJ2-7,TRBV7-3,CASSRTGGHDYEQYF,TGTGCCAGCAGTCGAACGGGGGGGCATGACTACGAGCAGTACTTC
TRBD2,many,TRBJ2-3,TRBV20-1,CSADGLAKTDTQYF,TGCAGTGCGGATGGACTAGCGAAGACAGATACGCAGTATTTT
TRBD1,.,TRBJ1-2,TRBV12-3/TRBV12-4,CASSWGDRGLGDGYTF,TGTGCCAGCAGTTGGGGGGACAGGGGGCTTGGGGATGGCTACACCTTC
TRBD1,many,TRBJ1-2,TRBV28,CASSLRDRDGYTF,TGTGCCAGCAGCCTCCGGGACAGGGATGGCTACACCTTC
TRBD1,few,TRBJ2-7,TRBV4-2,CASSQDGTAHSYEQYF,TGTGCCAGCAGCCAAGATGGGACAGCCCACTCCTACGAGCAGTACTTC
.,few,TRBJ1-2,TRBV6-1,CASSHPADNYGYTF,TGTGCCAGCAGTCATCCGGCGGACAACTATGGCTACACCTTC
TRBD2,.,TRBJ2-7,TRBV20-1,CSASGLAGDRREQYF,TGCAGTGCTAGCGGACTAGCGGGAGACCGGCGGGAGCAGTACTTC
.,many,TRBJ2-3,TRBV27,CASSSAEQGYTDTQYF,TGTGCCAGCAGTAGCGCCGAACAGGGATACACAGATACGCAGTATTTT
TRBD2,.,TRBJ2-7,TRBV10-3,CAISDLLAGVHEQYF,TGTGCCATCAGTGACTTACTAGCGGGAGTGCACGAGCAGTACTTC
.,many,TRBJ1-5,TRBV3-1,CASSRGPFSNQPQHF,TGTGCCAGCAGCCGTGGGCCATTTAGCAATCAGCCCCAGCATTTT
TRBD1,.,TRBJ1-4,TRBV30,CAWSLRTGGYEKLFF,TGTGCCTGGAGTCTCAGGACAGGGGGGTATGAAAAACTGTTTTTT
TRBD2,.,TRBJ2-7,TRBV6-1,CASKRGSTYEQYF,TGTGCCAGCAAGCGGGGTAGTACCTACGAGCAGTACTTC
TRBD2,many,TRBJ2-1,TRBV2,CASSGPSGRVDEQFF,TGTGCCAGCAGCGGTCCTAGCGGGAGGGTAGATGAGCAGTTCTTC
TRBD2,many,TRBJ2-3,TRBV12-3/TRBV12-4,CASSPGASGKENTDTQYF,TGTGCCAGCAGCCCGGGGGCTAGCGGGAAGGAGAACACAGATACGCAGTATTTT
.,once,TRBJ1-1,TRBV20-1,CSARYISAGNTEAFF,TGCAGTGCTAGATATATTTCGGCAGGGAACACTGAAGCTTTCTTT
TRBD1,.,TRBJ1-1,TRBV15,CATSRDGTGGTEAFF,TGTGCCACCAGCAGAGATGGGACAGGGGGCACTGAAGCTTTCTTT
.,.,TRBJ2-3,TRBV7-8,CASSLAWPSERTDTQYF,TGTGCCAGCAGCTTAGCGTGGCCTAGCGAGCGCACAGATACGCAGTATTTT
TRBD1,few,TRBJ2-4,TRBV11-1,CASSLAGTGGKNIQYF,TGTGCCAGCAGTTTAGCCGGGACAGGGGGCAAAAACATTCAGTACTTC
.,many,TRBJ1-3,TRBV6-1,CASSPDSYSGNTIYF,TGTGCCAGCAGCCCCGACAGTTACTCTGGAAACACCATATATTTT
.,many,TRBJ2-5,TRBV29-1,CSATSRGTQYF,TGCAGCGCTACGTCCCGGGGGACCCAGTACTTC
.,many,TRBJ1-1,TRBV6-2/TRBV6-3,CASSDWERLATEAFF,TGTGCCAGCAGTGATTGGGAGCGGCTGGCCACTGAAGCTTTCTTT
.,few,TRBJ2-2,TRBV30,CAWSVLLVSGELFF,TGTGCCTGGAGTGTTTTACTAGTCTCTGGGGAGCTGTTTTTT
TRBD2,.,TRBJ2-2,TRBV27,CASSSRRLAGEVTGELFF,TGTGCCAGCAGTTCTCGGCGGCTAGCGGGAGAGGTGACCGGGGAGCTGTTTTTT
.,many,TRBJ1-1,TRBV2,CASTQQWGAGTEAFF,TGTGCCAGCACCCAACAGTGGGGCGCGGGCACTGAAGCTTTCTTT
.,many,TRBJ2-3,TRBV2,CASSSRDSASTDTQYF,TGTGCCAGCAGTTCCCGCGACTCTGCTAGCACAGATACGCAGTATTTT
.,many,TRBJ2-1,TRBV5-1,CASSLGRQNEQFF,TGCGCCAGCAGCCTGGGTCGGCAAAATGAGCAGTTCTTC
.,many,TRBJ2-3,TRBV7-9,CASDQARGHTTDTQYF,TGTGCCAGCGATCAAGCCCGGGGACACACCACAGATACGCAGTATTTT
.,many,TRBJ2-3,TRBV20-1,CSASPPSGVSTDTQYF,TGCAGTGCTAGCCCCCCATCGGGAGTAAGCACAGATACGCAGTATTTT
.,many,TRBJ1-1,TRBV2,CASSSSGRDTEAFF,TGTGCCAGCAGCTCCTCAGGGCGTGATACTGAAGCTTTCTTT
TRBD1,many,TRBJ1-2,TRBV7-9,CASSFDRAMAYGYTF,TGTGCCAGCAGCTTCGACAGGGCAATGGCCTATGGCTACACCTTC
.,few,TRBJ2-5,TRBV30,CAWSVRDAAPQYF,TGTGCCTGGAGTGTAAGGGACGCGGCCCCCCAGTACTTC
.,many,TRBJ1-2,TRBV2,CASSFDSGPYGYTF,TGTGCCAGCAGTTTCGACAGCGGCCCCTATGGCTACACCTTC
.,few,TRBJ1-1,TRBV6-1,CASTNPTLLNTEAFF,TGTGCCAGCACTAACCCCACTCTGTTAAACACTGAAGCTTTCTTT
.,.,TRBJ2-2,TRBV19,CASSPATGRVGELFF,TGTGCCAGTAGTCCCGCGACAGGGAGGGTCGGGGAGCTGTTTTTT
TRBD2,.,TRBJ2-3,TRBV6-1,CASSERPSGSPTDTQYF,TGTGCCAGCAGTGAACGGCCTAGCGGGAGTCCAACAGATACGCAGTATTTT
TRBD2,few,TRBJ2-7,TRBV3-1,CASSQDWAGGKVTYEQYF,TGTGCCAGCAGCCAAGATTGGGCCGGGGGGAAAGTGACCTACGAGCAGTACTTC
.,few,TRBJ1-6,TRBV10-1,CASSESPRTGLPISSYNSPLHF,TGCGCCAGCAGTGAGTCCCCTCGTACAGGGCTTCCAATAAGCTCCTATAATTCACCCCTCCACTTT
.,.,TRBJ2-7,TRBV9,CASSDASYEQYF,TGTGCCAGCAGCGATGCCTCCTACGAGCAGTACTTC
TRBD2,few,TRBJ2-1,TRBV6-4,CASSDSAGLAGDVEQFF,TGTGCCAGCAGTGACTCGGCCGGACTAGCGGGAGATGTCGAGCAGTTCTTC
.,.,TRBJ1-1,TRBV5-1,CASSFKPMNTEAFF,TGCGCCAGCAGCTTCAAACCTATGAACACTGAAGCTTTCTTT
.,many,TRBJ2-1,TRBV6-2/TRBV6-3,CASARIYNEQFF,TGTGCCAGCGCCCGAATTTACAATGAGCAGTTCTTC
.,once,TRBJ2-5,TRBV9,CASSVYPSQETQYF,TGTGCCAGCAGCGTTTACCCCTCTCAAGAGACCCAGTACTTC
.,.,TRBJ2-1,TRBV9,CASSPPGLGPFF,TGTGCCAGCAGCCCGCCGGGGTTAGGTCCGTTCTTC
TRBD1,few,TRBJ2-6,TRBV6-1,CASPKGGDRGPGGANVLTF,TGTGCCAGCCCCAAAGGTGGGGACAGGGGGCCGGGAGGGGCCAACGTCCTGACTTTC
TRBD1,many,TRBJ1-1,TRBV5-1,CASAGQKEAFF,TGCGCCAGCGCGGGACAGAAAGAAGCTTTCTTT
.,many,TRBJ2-1,TRBV2,CASSETNLGPKQFF,TGTGCCAGCAGTGAGACGAATTTGGGGCCCAAGCAGTTCTTC
.,many,TRBJ2-5,TRBV6-2/TRBV6-3,CASSGGGTAQETQYF,TGTGCCAGCAGTGGGGGGGGGACAGCGCAAGAGACCCAGTACTTC